This T cell receptor beta chain was captured by sequencing in a study of blood T cell repertoires in COVID-19. Turning to the study itself: Samples taken during acute and convalescent COVID-19 were collected in the United States, Italy and Spain. PBMCs, B-cell-depleted T cells, or T cells provided the cDNA or gDNA that made up the material.

Under the authors' procedure: Estimation of nucleated cell counts was performed using reference gene primer amplification. TCRdb's table, derived via immunoSEQ multiplex PCR, lists solely in-frame clones and lacks some. V, J and clone size are taken as reported in that table, and D and trimming were inferred from the DNA itself. The sample has more than 90,000 clones, about 77% seen once. V was trimmed by 6 bases and J by 2 bases, leaving 7 bases between them. This CDR3 comprises 12 residues. Sequenced sample: peripheral blood. The chain carries TRBV12-3 or TRBV12-4 and TRBJ1-1; D not certain. The receptor comes from a woman at least 80 years old with acute or convalescent COVID-19. The CDR3 sequence: CASSSFNTEAFF. CDR3 in DNA: TGTGCCAGCAGCTCCTTTAACACTGAAGCTTTCTTT.